These 19 T cell receptor beta chains came from one sample sequenced in a study of OX40 agonist ivuxolimab in advanced cancers. Repertoires were generated with immunoSEQ multiplex PCR, while TCRdb's copy carries only in-frame clones and drops some. The data hold 65,000 to 75,000 clones, with over 70% observed a single time. Sequencing used CD4+ or CD8+ T cells sorted from blood, obtained in a trial of the OX40 agonist ivuxolimab. The receptors originated from an adult with an advanced solid tumor such as melanoma, head and neck, liver or kidney cancer.

V is TRBV7-2 and J is TRBJ2-3; 9 nucleotides agree with TRBD2. V dropped 0 bases and J dropped 5; count of bases not matched to a gene: 6. This CDR3 spans 16 amino acids. Per germline, CDR1 SGHTA and CDR2 FQGNSA. In DNA form, the CDR3 reads TGTGCCAGCAGCTTAGCGGGACTAGCAGTGAGAGATACGCAGTATTTT. This sequence encodes CASSLAGLAVRDTQYF.

This clone was counted a single time. The chain joins TRBV19 to TRBJ1-6; D uncertain. CDR1 LNHDA and CDR2 SQIVND come from the germline V gene (reference sequence). This CDR3 comprises 15 residues. Trimming shortened V by 3 bases and J by 0 bases, and 6 bases separated the two germline ends. The CDR3: CASSIGDSYNSPLHF. In nucleotides, the CDR3 is TGTGCCAGTAGTATCGGAGACTCCTATAATTCACCCCTCCACTTT.

The chain carries TRBV30 and TRBJ2-2, with 13 nucleotides matching TRBD2. Looked up from germline, CDR1 is GTSNPN and CDR2 is SVGIG (reference sequence). CDR3 length equals 15 residues. V trimming: 6 bases; J trimming: 5 bases; junction bases outside the gene matches: 6. CDR3 nucleotides: TGTGCCTGTTACCCGGGACTAGCGGGAACCGGGGAGCTGTTTTTT. Encoded protein: CACYPGLAGTGELFF.

V usage is TRBV2 and J usage is TRBJ1-4, with TRBD1 matching 7 bases. This CDR3 comprises 13 residues. V shed 6 bases and J 8 bases; nucleotides not matched to a gene: 6. CDR1 and CDR2 from the germline V gene are SNHLY and FYNNEI. CDR3 sequence reads: CASRAGGEEKLFF. CDR3 sequence (DNA): TGTGCCAGCAGAGCAGGGGGAGAAGAAAAACTGTTTTTT.

The chain carries TRBV7-9 and TRBJ1-1, with TRBD1 as a possible D gene (6 bases). V lost 4 bases and J lost 7, with 19 bases in between. The CDR3 covers 15 residues. Germline-derived CDR1 and CDR2 are SEHNR and FQNEAQ (reference sequence). The CDR3 sequence is CASSSGDAGTSEAFF. The CDR3 nucleotides are TGTGCCAGCAGCTCCGGGGACGCCGGGACAAGTGAAGCTTTCTTT. The full variable domain, with the rest looked up from reference TRBV7-9 and TRBJ1-1, is DTGVSQNPRHKITKRGQNVTFRCDPISEHNRLYWYRQTLGQGPEFLTYFQNEAQLEKSRLLSDRFSAERPKGSFSTLEIQRTEQGDSAMYLCASSSGDAGTSEAFFGQGTRLTVV.

This rearrangement joins TRBV21-1 to TRBJ1-1. TRBV21-1 is listed as a pseudogene. The CDR3 contains 14 residues. The CDR3 DNA reads as TGTGCCAGCAGCAAGGGGGGACATATCACTGAAGCTTTCTTT. This gives the protein CASSKGGHITEAFF.

The genes are TRBV27 and TRBJ2-7; 7 bases are a match to TRBD1. V lost 4 bases, J lost 4 bases, and 7 bases stayed unmatched. This CDR3 is built from 14 residues. Germline V gives CDR1 MNHEY, CDR2 SMNVEV (reference sequence). As DNA, the CDR3 is TGTGCCAGCAGTTCAGGACAGGACCCTTACGAGCAGTACTTC. It specifies CASSSGQDPYEQYF.

The sample holds one count of this clone. The chain links TRBV19 to TRBJ1-1; the match to TRBD1 covers 8 bases. The CDR3 length is 18 residues. From germline, CDR1 is LNHDA and CDR2 SQIVND (reference sequence). Trimming cost V 4 bases and J 1 base; bases outside gene matches: 14. This CDR3 reads CASSRRGTGWVGNTEAFF. CDR3 nucleotide sequence: TGTGCCAGTAGTAGGCGGGGGACAGGCTGGGTCGGGAACACTGAAGCTTTCTTT.

This clone turned up a few times. V usage is TRBV9 and J usage is TRBJ2-2; no reliable D call. Trimming pared 0 bases from V and 4 bases from J, leaving 7 bases between. The CDR3 is 14 residues long. The germline V gene has CDR1 SGDLS and CDR2 YYNGEE. CDR3 loop: CASSVDLVTGELFF. DNA of the CDR3: TGTGCCAGCAGCGTAGATTTGGTCACCGGGGAGCTGTTTTTT.

The chain joins TRBV20-1 to TRBJ2-5; the D is unclear. Germline lookup yields CDR1 DFQATT and CDR2 SNEGSKA (reference sequence). V was cut by 2 bases and J by 8 bases, with 9 bases left in between. This CDR3 spans 11 amino acids. The CDR3 nucleotides read TGCAGTGCTAGACAGGAGTTAACCCAGTACTTC. This sequence encodes CSARQELTQYF.

This chain connects TRBV7-2 to TRBJ1-4; TRBD1 might be the D (5 bases). CDR1 and CDR2 from the germline V gene are SGHTA and FQGNSA. Between the trimmed V and J ends, which lost 5 bases and 0 bases, there was a span of 13 bases. The CDR3 consists of 16 residues. The CDR3 coding sequence is TGTGCCAGCAGCGCACCGGGACTGGCAACTAATGAAAAACTGTTTTTT. Encoded protein: CASSAPGLATNEKLFF.

This rearrangement joins TRBV27 to TRBJ2-6; no clear D. Germline V gene data show CDR1 as MNHEY and CDR2 as SMNVEV (reference sequence). This CDR3 contains 16 residues. V was cut by 4 bases and J by 1 base, with 11 bases left in between. The CDR3 spells CASSSHGGSGANVLTF. CDR3 coding DNA: TGTGCCAGCAGTTCCCACGGTGGATCTGGGGCCAACGTCCTGACTTTC.

This chain joins TRBV6-1 and TRBJ2-1; 8 nucleotides align to TRBD2. The CDR3 extends over 15 amino acids. V was pared by 3 bases and J by 7 bases, with 8 bases of the junction left unmatched. Germline-derived CDR1 and CDR2 are MNHNS and SASEGT. The DNA for the CDR3 is TGTGCCAGCAGTGATATAGCGGGATCTTTTAATGAGCAGTTCTTC. Translating it yields CASSDIAGSFNEQFF.

The genes are TRBV5-1 and TRBJ2-1; 11 nucleotides align to TRBD2. With 3 bases clipped from V and 10 bases from J, the junction kept 15 bases outside the gene matches. The CDR3 sequence is 17 residues long. The germline gives CDR1 SGHRS, CDR2 YFSETQ. The DNA for the CDR3 is TGCGCCAGCAGCTCGATGTCGGGACTAGCGGCCACATTGGAGCAGTTCTTC. Residues: CASSSMSGLAATLEQFF.

The chain combines TRBV28 with TRBJ1-4; 10 nucleotides line up with TRBD1. The CDR3 is made up of 14 amino acids. V dropped 8 bases and J dropped 8; count of bases not matched to a gene: 8. Germline V gene data show CDR1 as MDHEN and CDR2 as SYDVKM. CDR3 amino acids: CASAGGTGDEKLFF. Written as DNA, the CDR3 is TGTGCCAGCGCGGGGGGGACAGGGGACGAAAAACTGTTTTTT.

CDR3 bases: TGTGCCAGCAGTACAGGGATGTCCTATAATTCACCCCTCCACTTT. It codes for CASSTGMSYNSPLHF. The rearrangement links TRBV2 to TRBJ1-6; a weak D match, TRBD1 (6 bases). CDR1 is SNHLY and CDR2 is FYNNEI in the germline V gene. This CDR3 has 15 amino acids. The germline V and J ends were trimmed by 5 bases and 1 base, with 9 bases remaining between them.

V usage is TRBV5-6 and J usage is TRBJ2-5, with 10 bases that match TRBD2. V shed 1 base, J shed 4 bases, and the junction held 7 bases outside the gene matches. The CDR3 has 16 amino acids. CDR1 is SGHDT, CDR2 YYEEEE, per germline. The CDR3 DNA is TGTGCCAGCAGCTTGATTGGACTAGCGGCGCTAGAGACCCAGTACTTC. Protein sequence: CASSLIGLAALETQYF.

The V gene is TRBV14, the J gene TRBJ2-3; TRBD1 matches at 10 bases. Trimming took 4 bases from V and 2 from J; bases not matched to a gene: 6. This CDR3 spans 16 amino acids. CDR1 and CDR2 from the germline V gene are SGHDN and FVKESK. CDR3 amino acids: CASSRGTGVNTDTQYF. CDR3 in DNA: TGTGCCAGCAGCCGAGGGACAGGGGTAAACACAGATACGCAGTATTTT.

V gene TRBV14 combines with J gene TRBJ1-1; possible D gene TRBD1, 6 bases. V lost 7 bases and J 1 base, leaving 10 bases between the germline ends. Germline values: CDR1 SGHDN, CDR2 FVKESK. This CDR3 contains 13 residues. Here the CDR3 reads CASTVTGNTEAFF. The CDR3 region has the DNA TGTGCCAGCACCGTGACAGGGAACACTGAAGCTTTCTTT.